This T cell receptor (beta chain) was found in a study of blood T cell repertoires in COVID-19. Germline-derived CDR1 and CDR2 are SEHNR and FQNEAQ (reference sequence). V was clipped by 8 bases and J by 5 bases, with 17 bases between them. This CDR3 comprises 14 residues. Using immunoSEQ multiplex PCR, the repertoire was profiled, and TCRdb retains in-frame clones only, with some absent. The sample consists of 150,000 to 200,000 clones, about 80% of them appearing once. The chain has TRBV7-9 and TRBJ2-3; D ambiguous. Sequenced input: peripheral blood. This receptor was identified in a woman of 80 years or more with acute or convalescent COVID-19. The CDR3 sequence: CASGPPVEIDTQYF. The CDR3 region has the DNA TGTGCCAGCGGGCCTCCGGTTGAAATAGATACGCAGTATTTT. The full variable domain, rest sourced from reference TRBV7-9 and TRBJ2-3, is DTGVSQNPRHKITKRGQNVTFRCDPISEHNRLYWYRQTLGQGPEFLTYFQNEAQLEKSRLLSDRFSAERPKGSFSTLEIQRTEQGDSAMYLCASGPPVEIDTQYFGPGTRLTVL.